Listed here are 8 T cell receptor beta chains from one sample, sequenced in a study of T cell repertoires in cytomegalovirus infection. No antigen has been identified for these receptors. TCRdb recomputed calls from the reads with MiXCR, one row per CDR3 protein. The sample records some 940,000 distinct CDR3 sequences, more than 25% being singletons. The sequencing used cultured CD8+ T cells from PBMCs, collected from culture after CMV antigen stimulation. All receptors derive from a human donor in good health (CMV status not recorded). Some clones in this sample may be carry-over from other donors' samples.

This clonotype was observed at least ten times. CDR3 amino acids: CATIRGRGELFF. The CDR3 nucleotides read TGTGCCACCATACGAGGCCGCGGGGAGCTGTTTTTT. The chain is built from TRBV7-9 and TRBJ2-2; D uncertain. Germline V gives CDR1 SEHNR, CDR2 FQNEAQ (reference sequence). Trimming shortened V by 10 bases and J by 7 bases, and 13 bases separated the two germline ends. This CDR3 has 12 amino acids.

The chain combines TRBV6-2 or TRBV6-3 with TRBJ2-6, with TRBD2 as a possible D gene (6 bases). V lost 7 bases and J lost 0, with 16 bases in between. The CDR3 spans 17 residues. Germline V gene data show CDR1 as MNHEY and CDR2 as SVGEGT. The CDR3 loop is CASTPGVVRSGANVLTF. CDR3 nucleotide sequence: TGTGCCAGCACACCGGGGGTTGTCCGCTCTGGGGCCAACGTCCTGACTTTC.

The V gene is TRBV19, the J gene TRBJ1-1; no clear D gene. V lost 6 bases, J lost 3 bases, and 11 bases lay in between. CDR3 length equals 13 residues. Per the germline V gene, CDR1 is LNHDA and CDR2 is SQIVND (reference sequence). CDR3 region: CASRTYQDTEAFF. CDR3 nucleotides: TGTGCCAGTAGAACCTACCAGGACACTGAAGCTTTCTTT.

This clonotype has just one count. The V gene is TRBV20-1, the J gene TRBJ2-3; 7 bases fit TRBD2. Germline CDR1 DFQATT, CDR2 SNEGSKA (reference sequence). V gave up 3 bases and J gave up 0 bases; unmatched junction bases: 15. This CDR3 region has 18 residues. In DNA, the CDR3 is TGCAGTGCTAGCGCTCGGCCCCAAGCGGGGCATAGCACAGATACGCAGTATTTT. It translates to CSASARPQAGHSTDTQYF.

In this sample, this clonotype turned up a few times. The chain links TRBV27 to TRBJ2-5; TRBD1 agrees at 11 bases. CDR1 and CDR2 from the germline V gene are MNHEY and SMNVEV (reference sequence). V was pared by 6 bases and J by 1 base, with 7 bases of the junction left unmatched. The CDR3 length is 16 residues. The CDR3 spells CASSPGTGGIQETQYF. The CDR3 DNA is TGTGCCAGCAGCCCAGGGACAGGGGGTATCCAAGAGACCCAGTACTTC.

The sample holds a few counts of this clonotype. The CDR3: CASSYSMGQGYNEQFF. The CDR3, as DNA: TGTGCCAGCAGTTACTCTATGGGACAGGGGTACAATGAGCAGTTCTTC. The rearrangement uses TRBV6-2 or TRBV6-3 and TRBJ2-1; 10 bases fit TRBD1. The CDR3 is 16 amino acids. Trimming took 0 bases from V and 4 from J; bases not matched to a gene: 3. Germline V gene sequence: CDR1 MNHEY, CDR2 SVGEGT.

The J gene is TRBJ2-7, the V gene TRBV12-5; D remains ambiguous. The CDR3 length is 12 residues. Germline CDR1 and CDR2: LGHNT and FRNRAP. V lost 3 bases, J lost 6 bases, and 9 bases lay in between. CDR3 bases: TGTGCTAGTGGTTTTTTTACCGCCGAGCAGTACTTC. Its translation: CASGFFTAEQYF.

This clonotype was detected ten times or more. This chain connects TRBV7-8 to TRBJ2-2; 11 bases agree with TRBD2. Germline trimming cut 2 bases from V and 3 bases from J; bases unmatched to any gene: 2. The CDR3 totals 16 residues. Per germline, CDR1 SGHVS and CDR2 FQNEAQ. The CDR3, as DNA: TGTGCCAGCAGCTTAACTAGCGGGGGTTACACCGGGGAGCTGTTTTTT. This sequence encodes CASSLTSGGYTGELFF.